Listed below are T cell receptor beta chains from one sample, sequenced in a study of blood T cell repertoires in COVID-19. The protocol was immunoSEQ multiplex PCR, while the TCRdb copy is restricted to in-frame clones and leaves out a portion. The sample contains about 69,000 clones, roughly nine tenths of which appear only once. The sample was peripheral blood. All receptors come from a woman between 50 and 59 years old with active COVID-19. CDR3s include the opening cysteine and the closing phenylalanine or tryptophan. D genes are given only for firm matches. Only some rows state a clone size, as once, few, many or a class for expanded clones.

V	J	D	size	CDR3	DNA
TRBV30	TRBJ2-1	-	-	CAWSVWERDEQFF	TGTGCCTGGAGTGTGTGGGAGAGGGATGAGCAGTTCTTC
TRBV19	TRBJ2-3	-	-	CATAGSGTDTQYF	TGTGCCACCGCGGGATCCGGCACAGATACGCAGTATTTT
TRBV5-4	TRBJ2-5	-	-	CASSLAQETQYF	TGTGCCAGCAGCTTGGCTCAAGAGACCCAGTACTTC
TRBV28	TRBJ2-1	TRBD2	-	CASSAPTSGMYNEQFF	TGTGCCAGCAGTGCCCCGACTAGCGGGATGTACAATGAGCAGTTCTTC
TRBV11-2	TRBJ2-2	TRBD2	-	CASSFSGRASTGELFF	TGTGCCAGCAGCTTTAGCGGGAGGGCCTCCACCGGGGAGCTGTTTTTT
TRBV9	TRBJ2-1	-	-	CASSVSGSSYNEQFF	TGTGCCAGCAGCGTTAGCGGAAGCTCCTACAATGAGCAGTTCTTC
TRBV14	TRBJ2-7	-	-	CASSQAGGRAVQYF	TGTGCCAGCAGCCAAGCCGGGGGAAGGGCCGTGCAGTACTTC
TRBV30	TRBJ2-7	-	once	CAWSSQVDSLLYEQYF	TGTGCCTGGAGTTCCCAGGTTGACAGCCTTCTCTACGAGCAGTACTTC
TRBV13	TRBJ2-2	TRBD1	few	CASSPGTEFTGELFF	TGTGCCAGCAGCCCCGGGACAGAGTTCACCGGGGAGCTGTTTTTT
TRBV18	TRBJ1-2	-	-	CASSPAQGLERNYGYTF	TGTGCCAGCTCACCCGCACAGGGCCTGGAAAGGAACTATGGCTACACCTTC